This is a list of T cell receptor beta chains from one sample in a study of T-cell memory formation after mild COVID-19. A single record per CDR3 protein comes from TCRdb applying MiXCR to the 5' RACE reads. The repertoire holds 400,000 or so distinct CDR3 sequences, with 20% as singletons. The sequenced sample was PBMCs or a T cell subset sorted from them (not recorded which). These receptors were taken from an adult woman who had mild COVID-19 (a few samples of this study predate the infection). Cell type and time point are not known. CDR3s include the opening cysteine and the closing phenylalanine or tryptophan. D genes are given only for firm matches. Clone size is given for some rows only: seen once, a few or many times, or a class if the clone is expanded.

d_call	clone_size	v_call	j_call	cdr3_aa	cdr3_nt
TRBD2	-	TRBV5-1	TRBJ2-7	CASSTYSGTSYEQYF	TGCGCCAGCAGCACCTATAGCGGGACCTCCTACGAGCAGTACTTC
TRBD2	many	TRBV3-1	TRBJ2-1	CASSQDALAASSYNEQFF	TGTGCCAGCAGCCAAGATGCGCTAGCGGCTAGCTCCTACAATGAGCAGTTCTTC
TRBD1	-	TRBV5-6	TRBJ1-1	CASILLQGAGNTEAFF	TGTGCCAGCATCCTACTCCAGGGGGCAGGGAACACTGAAGCTTTCTTT
-	-	TRBV2	TRBJ1-2	CASSEGESATNYGYTF	TGTGCCAGCAGTGAAGGGGAGTCGGCCACTAACTATGGCTACACCTTC
TRBD2	-	TRBV12-3/TRBV12-4	TRBJ2-1	CASSDHTSGRFYNEQFF	TGTGCCAGCAGTGACCATACTAGCGGGAGATTCTACAATGAGCAGTTCTTC
TRBD2	few	TRBV10-3	TRBJ2-3	CAISDPGLAGETDTQYF	TGTGCCATCAGCGACCCGGGACTAGCGGGAGAGACAGATACGCAGTATTTT
-	few	TRBV5-6	TRBJ1-1	CASSLDWGRLNTEAFF	TGTGCCAGCAGCTTGGATTGGGGCCGCTTGAACACTGAAGCTTTCTTT
-	-	TRBV5-1	TRBJ2-3	CASSPGDSALFTQYF	TGCGCCAGCAGCCCAGGGGACTCCGCCCTGTTTACGCAGTATTTT
-	-	TRBV6-1	TRBJ1-2	CASSSNGYTF	TGTGCCAGCAGTTCGAATGGCTACACCTTC
-	-	TRBV7-7	TRBJ2-5	CASSRRAGGETQYF	TGTGCCAGCAGCCGGAGGGCAGGAGGAGAGACCCAGTACTTC
-	few	TRBV30	TRBJ2-7	CAWRRVGYEQYF	TGTGCCTGGAGACGAGTCGGATACGAGCAGTACTTC
-	-	TRBV10-3	TRBJ1-5	CAISELGGQNQPQHF	TGTGCCATCAGTGAACTAGGGGGACAAAATCAGCCCCAGCATTTT
-	few	TRBV5-4	TRBJ2-3	CASSFPQAAGTDTQYF	TGTGCCAGCAGCTTTCCCCAAGCGGCAGGCACAGATACGCAGTATTTT
TRBD1	-	TRBV3-1	TRBJ2-7	CASSPRTGGRYEQYF	TGTGCCAGCAGCCCTAGGACAGGCGGTCGGTACGAGCAGTACTTC
TRBD1	-	TRBV10-3	TRBJ1-1	CAISYGQGQAFF	TGTGCCATCAGCTACGGACAGGGGCAAGCTTTCTTT
-	-	TRBV4-1	TRBJ2-7	CASSLGSDYEQYF	TGCGCCAGCAGCCTGGGTAGTGACTACGAGCAGTACTTC
-	-	TRBV3-1	TRBJ2-7	CASSLMGHEQYF	TGTGCCAGCAGCCTCATGGGGCACGAGCAGTACTTC
TRBD2	many	TRBV4-2	TRBJ2-7	CASSQDASGLTYEQYF	TGTGCCAGCAGCCAAGACGCTAGCGGACTAACCTACGAGCAGTACTTC
TRBD1	-	TRBV4-3	TRBJ1-1	CASSQAEGQGDTEAFF	TGCGCCAGCAGCCAAGCGGAGGGACAGGGAGACACTGAAGCTTTCTTT
-	-	TRBV15	TRBJ2-5	CATREGSQETQYF	TGTGCCACCAGGGAGGGGAGCCAAGAGACCCAGTACTTC
-	-	TRBV24-1	TRBJ2-1	CATSGKGAGQGYNEQFF	TGTGCCACCAGTGGAAAAGGGGCCGGGCAGGGATACAATGAGCAGTTCTTC
TRBD2	-	TRBV12-3/TRBV12-4	TRBJ2-3	CASSLSAGADTQYF	TGTGCCAGCAGTTTGTCAGCGGGGGCAGATACGCAGTATTTT
TRBD2	-	TRBV5-6	TRBJ2-1	CASRPTSGGYNEQFF	TGTGCCAGCAGACCAACTAGCGGGGGTTACAATGAGCAGTTCTTC
-	many	TRBV4-2	TRBJ1-1	CASSQSGRQMNTEAFF	TGTGCCAGCAGCCAATCCGGGCGGCAGATGAACACTGAAGCTTTCTTT
TRBD2	-	TRBV7-6	TRBJ2-1	CASSFTSGEQFF	TGTGCCAGCAGCTTCACTAGCGGGGAGCAGTTCTTC
-	-	TRBV19	TRBJ1-1	CASSVGRTEAFF	TGTGCCAGTAGTGTGGGACGGACTGAAGCTTTCTTT
TRBD2	few	TRBV6-2/TRBV6-3	TRBJ2-3	CASSYREAQYF	TGTGCCAGCAGTTACCGGGAGGCGCAGTATTTT
TRBD2	many	TRBV5-1	TRBJ2-7	CASSYGTSGTYEQYF	TGCGCCAGCAGCTATGGGACTAGCGGAACCTACGAGCAGTACTTC
-	few	TRBV14	TRBJ1-6	CASSQDGRNNSPLHF	TGTGCCAGCAGCCAAGATGGGCGGAATAATTCACCCCTCCACTTT
-	few	TRBV15	TRBJ1-3	CATSRVSGLDTIYF	TGTGCCACCAGCAGAGTATCCGGGTTGGACACCATATATTTT
TRBD1	-	TRBV5-1	TRBJ2-4	CASSATGVWDIQYF	TGCGCCAGCAGCGCGACAGGGGTATGGGACATTCAGTACTTC
-	few	TRBV10-3	TRBJ2-7	CAISSGEVFSYEQYF	TGTGCCATCAGTTCCGGGGAGGTCTTCTCCTACGAGCAGTACTTC
-	few	TRBV30	TRBJ2-7	CAWNQDIGYEQYF	TGTGCCTGGAACCAAGACATTGGCTACGAGCAGTACTTC
-	-	TRBV29-1	TRBJ1-2	CSVFGGDGYTF	TGCAGCGTGTTTGGCGGGGATGGCTACACCTTC
-	-	TRBV5-5	TRBJ2-7	CASSPWVGSYEQYF	TGTGCCAGCAGCCCCTGGGTTGGCTCCTACGAGCAGTACTTC
-	-	TRBV3-1	TRBJ2-7	CASSHYGEQYF	TGTGCCAGCAGTCACTACGGCGAGCAGTACTTC
-	-	TRBV7-8	TRBJ2-2	CASSPLRVSTGELFF	TGTGCCAGCAGCCCTCTCAGGGTTTCCACCGGGGAGCTGTTTTTT
-	-	TRBV7-9	TRBJ2-4	CASSYPGEGEDIQYF	TGTGCCAGCAGCTACCCAGGGGAAGGGGAGGACATTCAGTACTTC
-	few	TRBV9	TRBJ1-4	CASSAGDSIEKAHF	TGTGCCAGCAGCGCAGGGGATAGCATTGAAAAGGCTCATTTT
-	few	TRBV5-1	TRBJ1-1	CASSESRLLNTEAFF	TGCGCCAGCAGCGAAAGCAGGCTGTTGAACACTGAAGCTTTCTTT
-	-	TRBV24-1	TRBJ2-1	CATSDMGPSQFF	TGTGCCACCAGTGATATGGGTCCTTCGCAGTTCTTC
TRBD1	many	TRBV12-3/TRBV12-4	TRBJ1-2	CASTTGSDGYTF	TGTGCCAGCACGACAGGGAGTGATGGCTACACCTTC
-	-	TRBV5-1	TRBJ1-2	CASSLATEQHWHGYTF	TGCGCCAGCAGCTTGGCCACGGAGCAGCACTGGCATGGCTACACCTTC
-	few	TRBV12-3/TRBV12-4	TRBJ2-1	CASSLVPGRYNEQFF	TGTGCCAGCAGTTTAGTCCCAGGCCGCTACAATGAGCAGTTCTTC
-	few	TRBV27	TRBJ1-2	CASSFGPGRGYTF	-
-	few	TRBV6-2/TRBV6-3	TRBJ2-7	CASHRVYYEQYF	TGTGCCAGTCACAGGGTTTACTACGAGCAGTACTTC
-	-	TRBV4-3	TRBJ2-7	CASSQGVDYEQYF	TGCGCCAGCAGCCAAGGGGTCGACTACGAGCAGTACTTC
-	many	TRBV12-3/TRBV12-4	TRBJ2-3	CASSFLADTQYF	TGCGCCAGCAGCTTTTTGGCAGATACGCAGTATTTT
-	-	TRBV5-1	TRBJ2-1	CASSLGISSYNEQFF	TGCGCCAGCAGCTTGGGGATTAGCAGCTACAATGAGCAGTTCTTC
TRBD1	many	TRBV12-3/TRBV12-4	TRBJ1-5	CASKKGQGRNQPQHF	TGTGCCAGCAAAAAAGGACAGGGGAGGAATCAGCCCCAGCATTTT
-	few	TRBV7-9	TRBJ1-2	CASSSTERLYGYTF	TGTGCCAGCAGCTCCACGGAACGTCTCTATGGCTACACCTTC
-	-	TRBV7-8	TRBJ1-6	CASSKGGRARRSPLHF	TGTGCCAGCAGCAAGGGGGGCAGGGCAAGAAGATCACCCCTCCACTTT
-	few	TRBV28	TRBJ2-7	CASSEPGSEQYF	TGTGCCAGCAGTGAACCAGGGTCCGAGCAGTACTTC
TRBD1	-	TRBV12-5	TRBJ2-1	CASGSPPGQGRNEQFF	TGTGCTAGTGGTTCACCACCGGGACAGGGTAGAAATGAGCAGTTCTTC